The clone carrying this TCR beta chain came up many times. Its antigen is still unknown. There are 14 residues in the CDR3. V lost 5 bases and J 4 bases, leaving 11 bases between the germline ends. Looked up from germline, CDR1 is SEHNR and CDR2 is FQNEAQ (reference sequence). This sample stems from a study of T-cell reconstitution after alpha-beta-depleted transplantation in children. General study results and limits: For some patients, TCRbeta diversity was high at day 60 because of recipient T cells and thymic progenitors that survived. Newly produced T cells mostly accounted for T-cell counts and diversity one year post-transplant. Several hundred expanded graft clones reportedly gave rise to the alpha-beta T cells present about two months after transplant.

The TCRbeta library incorporated unique molecular identifiers. TCRdb fed the PCR reads into MiXCR, producing one record per CDR3 protein. This sample has several thousand distinct CDR3 sequences, with around 10% found just once. This TCR came from a child younger than two who had a stem cell transplant for acute myeloid leukemia, so the T cells may come from the graft donor. The chain has TRBV7-9 and TRBJ1-4; D gene uncertain. Sequencing was performed on PBMCs, mostly from graft donor cells, taken 180 days after TCRalphabeta/CD19-depleted stem cell transplant. In DNA form, the CDR3 reads TGTGCCAGCAGCCTGGACGGGTTTAATGAAAAACTGTTTTTT. It codes for CASSLDGFNEKLFF.